This T cell receptor beta chain stems from a study of blood T cell repertoires in COVID-19. The overall study: Samples came from the United States, Italy and Spain, spanning acute and convalescent COVID-19. Sources were T cells, B-cell-depleted T cells, or PBMCs; the material itself was cDNA or gDNA.

TCRdb's copy holds only in-frame clones and misses some; the assay was immunoSEQ multiplex PCR. The profile shows about 200,000 clones, about nine tenths of them singletons. V lost 6 bases and J lost 7; bases outside the gene matches: 6. The CDR3 runs to 13 residues. The V gene's germline CDR1 is SQVTM and CDR2 ANQGSEA. This clonotype was obtained from a man between 18 and 29 years old with active or convalescent COVID-19. The V call is TRBV29-1, the J call TRBJ1-5, with 10 bases identical to TRBD1. Sequenced material: peripheral blood. The CDR3 coding sequence is TGCAGCGTGGCGACAGGGGGCGGACAGCCCCAGCATTTT. Amino acid sequence: CSVATGGGQPQHF.